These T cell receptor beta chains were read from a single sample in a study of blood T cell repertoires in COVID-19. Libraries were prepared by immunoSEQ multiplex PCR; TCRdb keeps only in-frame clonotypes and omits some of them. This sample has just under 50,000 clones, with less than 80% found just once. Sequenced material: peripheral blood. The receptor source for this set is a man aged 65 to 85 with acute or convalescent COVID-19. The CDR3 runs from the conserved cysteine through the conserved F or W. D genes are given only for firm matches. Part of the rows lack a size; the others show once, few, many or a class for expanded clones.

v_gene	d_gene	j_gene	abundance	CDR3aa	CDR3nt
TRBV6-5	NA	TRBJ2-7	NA	CASRQSRGSSYEQYF	TGTGCCAGCAGACAAAGTAGGGGGAGCTCCTACGAGCAGTACTTC
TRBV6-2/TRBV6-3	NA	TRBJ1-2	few	CASSYGTWRNQLPHNYGYTF	TGTGCCAGCAGTTACGGGACATGGAGGAACCAGCTTCCCCATAACTATGGCTACACCTTC
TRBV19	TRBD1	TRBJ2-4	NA	CASSTGTGGEVVKNIQYF	TGTGCCAGTAGTACTGGGACAGGGGGCGAGGTGGTCAAAAACATTCAGTACTTC
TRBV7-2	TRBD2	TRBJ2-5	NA	CASSSPVAGGETQYF	TGTGCCAGCAGCTCCCCTGTAGCGGGAGGGGAGACCCAGTACTTC
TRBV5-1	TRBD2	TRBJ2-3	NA	CASSPRRTSGGATDTQYF	TGCGCCAGCAGCCCGCGACGGACTAGCGGGGGGGCCACAGATACGCAGTATTTT
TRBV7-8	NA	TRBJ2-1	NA	CASSPQGWGGTPKQFF	TGTGCCAGCAGCCCCCAAGGGTGGGGCGGCACACCTAAGCAGTTCTTC
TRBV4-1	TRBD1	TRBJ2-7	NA	CASAIGQGAFYEQYF	TGCGCCAGCGCAATAGGACAGGGGGCTTTCTACGAGCAGTACTTC
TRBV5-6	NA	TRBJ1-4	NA	CASSLEGGAREKLFF	TGTGCCAGCAGCTTGGAAGGGGGGGCGCGTGAAAAACTGTTTTTT
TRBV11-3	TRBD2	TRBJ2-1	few	CASTSLREGRGEQFF	TGTGCCAGCACCAGTCTGCGGGAGGGGCGGGGAGAGCAGTTCTTC
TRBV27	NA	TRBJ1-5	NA	CASSTSFSQPQHF	TGTGCCAGCAGTACCTCGTTTAGTCAGCCCCAGCATTTT
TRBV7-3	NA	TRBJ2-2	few	CASSDTNTGELFF	TGTGCCAGCAGCGACACGAACACCGGGGAGCTGTTTTTT
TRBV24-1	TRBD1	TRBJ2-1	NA	CATSDSTGGFNEQFF	TGTGCCACCAGTGATTCGACAGGGGGGTTCAATGAGCAGTTCTTC
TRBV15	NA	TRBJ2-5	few	CATSRDRASSQETQYF	TGTGCCACCAGCAGAGATAGAGCTAGCAGCCAAGAGACCCAGTACTTC
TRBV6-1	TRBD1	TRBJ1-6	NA	CASSDRGRQSPLHF	TGTGCCAGCAGTGACAGGGGGCGCCAGTCACCCCTCCACTTT
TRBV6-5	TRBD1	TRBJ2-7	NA	CASSYSSGTGGYEQYF	TGTGCCAGCAGTTACTCGTCCGGGACAGGGGGCTACGAGCAGTACTTC
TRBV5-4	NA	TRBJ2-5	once	CASSSPGPQETQYF	TGTGCCAGCAGCTCCCCAGGGCCCCAAGAGACCCAGTACTTC
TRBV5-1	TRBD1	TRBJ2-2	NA	CASRDTGTGETGELFF	TGCGCCAGCAGAGATACCGGGACAGGGGAAACCGGGGAGCTGTTTTTT
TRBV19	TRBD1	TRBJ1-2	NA	CASRAGTGTGGYTF	TGTGCCAGTAGAGCCGGGACAGGGACAGGAGGCTACACCTTC
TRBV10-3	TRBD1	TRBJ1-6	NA	CASTDWDSQNSPLHF	TGTGCCAGTACAGACTGGGACAGCCAGAATTCACCCCTCCACTTT
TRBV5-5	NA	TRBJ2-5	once	CASSPGGAETQYF	TGTGCCAGCAGCCCGGGGGGCGCGGAGACCCAGTACTTC
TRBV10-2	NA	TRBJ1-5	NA	CASSEGRGATQPQHF	TGCGCCAGCAGTGAGGGACGGGGGGCTACGCAGCCCCAGCATTTT
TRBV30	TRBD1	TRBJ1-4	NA	CAWSDTLRTGDWNNEKLFF	TGTGCCTGGAGCGATACGCTACGGACAGGGGATTGGAATAATGAAAAACTGTTTTTT
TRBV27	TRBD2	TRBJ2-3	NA	CASSRPRGGTDTQYF	TGTGCCAGCAGCCGCCCCCGGGGGGGCACAGATACGCAGTATTTT
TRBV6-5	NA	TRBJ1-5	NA	CASSRRGINQPQHF	TGTGCCAGCAGTCGGAGGGGTATCAATCAGCCCCAGCATTTT
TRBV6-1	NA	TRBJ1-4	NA	CASSEGGSGTNEKLFF	TGTGCCAGCAGTGAAGGTGGCTCAGGAACTAATGAAAAACTGTTTTTT
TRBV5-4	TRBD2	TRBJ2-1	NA	CASSPAVAGVRYNEQFF	TGTGCCAGCAGCCCCGCCGTAGCGGGAGTACGGTACAATGAGCAGTTCTTC
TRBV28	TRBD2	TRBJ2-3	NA	CASRSPSGELSTDTQYF	TGTGCCAGCAGGTCCCCTAGCGGGGAGCTTAGCACAGATACGCAGTATTTT
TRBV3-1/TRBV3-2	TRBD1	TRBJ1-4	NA	CASSRDRGQKLFF	TGTGCCAGCAGCCGGGACAGGGGGCAAAAACTGTTTTTT
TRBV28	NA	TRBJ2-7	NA	CASNRRQEIYEQYF	TGTGCCAGCAATAGAAGACAGGAGATCTACGAGCAGTACTTC
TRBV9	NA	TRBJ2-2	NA	CASSVVVSAGELFF	TGTGCCAGCAGCGTAGTAGTATCCGCCGGGGAGCTGTTTTTT
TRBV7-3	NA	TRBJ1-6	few	CASSLGVENSPLHF	TGTGCCAGCAGCTTGGGAGTGGAGAATTCACCCCTCCACTTT
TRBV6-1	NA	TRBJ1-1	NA	CASSEALQGTEAFF	TGTGCCAGCAGTGAAGCGCTTCAGGGGACTGAAGCTTTCTTT
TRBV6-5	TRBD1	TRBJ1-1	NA	CASSTPRTGQFTFF	TGTGCCAGCAGTACTCCCCGGACAGGACAATTCACTTTCTTT
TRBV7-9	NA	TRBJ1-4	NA	CASSPSGSGEKLFF	TGTGCCAGCAGCCCCAGCGGGTCGGGTGAAAAACTGTTTTTT
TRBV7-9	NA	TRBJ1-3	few	CASSAPGGPGNTIYF	TGTGCCAGCAGCGCCCCCGGGGGTCCTGGAAACACCATATATTTT
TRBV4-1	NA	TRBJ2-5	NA	CASSQDLRLARETQYF	TGCGCCAGCAGCCAAGATTTACGGCTAGCGAGGGAGACCCAGTACTTC
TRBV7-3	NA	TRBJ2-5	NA	CASSLMGGTKETQYF	TGTGCCAGCAGCTTAATGGGCGGGACGAAAGAGACCCAGTACTTC
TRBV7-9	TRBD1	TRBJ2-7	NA	CASSRGQRTYEQYF	TGTGCCAGCAGCCGGGGACAGCGAACTTACGAGCAGTACTTC
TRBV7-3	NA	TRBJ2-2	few	CASSLRRGSNTGELFF	TGTGCCAGCAGCCTAAGGCGGGGATCGAACACCGGGGAGCTGTTTTTT
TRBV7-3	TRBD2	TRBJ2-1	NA	CASSLTGGSSYNEQFF	TGTGCCAGCAGCTTAACGGGGGGGAGCTCCTACAATGAGCAGTTCTTC
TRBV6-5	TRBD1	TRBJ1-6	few	CASSYDRGQFSPLHF	TGTGCCAGCAGTTACGACAGGGGGCAGTTTTCACCCCTCCACTTT
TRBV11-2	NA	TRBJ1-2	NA	CASSLAGNYGYTF	TGTGCCAGCAGCTTAGCCGGGAACTATGGCTACACCTTC
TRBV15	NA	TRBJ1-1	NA	CATGRETGTEAFF	TGTGCCACCGGCAGAGAGACGGGCACTGAAGCTTTCTTT
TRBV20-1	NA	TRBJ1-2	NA	CSASIQADYGYTF	TGCAGTGCTAGTATCCAGGCAGACTATGGCTACACCTTC
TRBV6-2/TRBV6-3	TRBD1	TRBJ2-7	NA	CASRPTGVLEQYF	TGTGCCAGCAGACCTACAGGGGTTCTCGAGCAGTACTTC